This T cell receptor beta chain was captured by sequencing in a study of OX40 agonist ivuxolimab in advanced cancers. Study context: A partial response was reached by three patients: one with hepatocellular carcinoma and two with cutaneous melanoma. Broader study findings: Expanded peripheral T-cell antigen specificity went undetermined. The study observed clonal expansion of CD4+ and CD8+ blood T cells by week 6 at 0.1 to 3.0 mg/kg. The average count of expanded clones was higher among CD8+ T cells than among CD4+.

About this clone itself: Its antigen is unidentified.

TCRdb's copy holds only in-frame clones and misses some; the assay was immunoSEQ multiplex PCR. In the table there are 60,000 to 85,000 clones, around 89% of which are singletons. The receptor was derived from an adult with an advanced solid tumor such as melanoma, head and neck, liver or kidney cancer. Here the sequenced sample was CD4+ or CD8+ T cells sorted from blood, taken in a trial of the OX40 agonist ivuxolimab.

CDR3 nucleotide sequence: TGTGCCAGCAGCTTAGGGGGACTAGCGGGAAGAGGCACAGATACGCAGTATTTT. This encodes CASSLGGLAGRGTDTQYF. This sequence joins TRBV7-6 and TRBJ2-3; TRBD2 agrees at 13 bases. Germline assignment: CDR1 SGHVS and CDR2 FNYEAQ. V was clipped by 1 base and J by 1 base; unmatched bases: 5. CDR3 length: 18 amino acids. The full variable domain, completed using reference TRBV7-6 and TRBJ2-3, is GAGVSQSPRYKVTKRGQDVALRCDPISGHVSLYWYRQALGQGPEFLTYFNYEAQQDKSGLPNDRFSAERPEGSISTLTIQRTEQRDSAMYRCASSLGGLAGRGTDTQYFGPGTRLTVL.